This T cell receptor (beta chain) was sequenced for a study of cytomegalovirus exposure and HLA in healthy donors. Study conclusions and caveats: Associated with cytomegalovirus, according to the listing, were 164 TCR beta chains. Rarity marked most TCR sequences, yet some public TCRs occurred in many donors. Reports showed the classifier diagnosing cytomegalovirus status with high specificity and sensitivity.

Method: immunoSEQ multiplex PCR; TCRdb's copy keeps in-frame clones and lacks some. This table holds 150,000 to 200,000 clones, approximately 96% found once. Germline lookup yields CDR1 SGHRS and CDR2 YFSETQ. The V end lost 0 bases, the J end lost 4 bases, and 17 bases lay between the germline ends. The CDR3 runs to 16 residues. In regard to this clone: The antigen remains unidentified.

The specimen sequenced was PBMCs. This chain joins TRBV5-1 and TRBJ2-7, with a weak D call TRBD1 (6 bases). This receptor was identified in a woman between 18 and 29 years old in good health and CMV-seronegative. The CDR3 loop reads CASSLGGQGITYEQYF. CDR3 DNA: TGCGCCAGCAGCTTGGGGGGACAAGGGATAACTTACGAGCAGTACTTC. Full variable domain (remainder filled in from reference TRBV5-1 and TRBJ2-7): KAGVTQTPRYLIKTRGQQVTLSCSPISGHRSVSWYQQTPGQGLQFLFEYFSETQRNKGNFPGRFSGRQFSNSRSEMNVSTLELGDSALYLCASSLGGQGITYEQYFGPGTRLTVT.